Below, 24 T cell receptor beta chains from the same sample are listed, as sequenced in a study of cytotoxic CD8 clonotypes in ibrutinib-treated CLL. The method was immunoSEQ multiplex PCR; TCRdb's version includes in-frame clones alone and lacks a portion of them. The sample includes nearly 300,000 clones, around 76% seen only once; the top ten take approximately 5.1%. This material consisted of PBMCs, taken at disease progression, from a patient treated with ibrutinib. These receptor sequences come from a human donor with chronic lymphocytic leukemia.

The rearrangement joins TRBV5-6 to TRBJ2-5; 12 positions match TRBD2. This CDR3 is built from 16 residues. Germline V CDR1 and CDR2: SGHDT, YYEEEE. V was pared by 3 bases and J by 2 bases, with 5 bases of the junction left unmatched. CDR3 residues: CASSSGTSGLQETQYF. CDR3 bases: TGTGCCAGCAGCTCAGGGACTAGCGGGCTACAAGAGACCCAGTACTTC.

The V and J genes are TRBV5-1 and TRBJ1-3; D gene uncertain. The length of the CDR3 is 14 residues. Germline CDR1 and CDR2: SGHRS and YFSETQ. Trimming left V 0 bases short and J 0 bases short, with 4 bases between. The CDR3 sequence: CASSLDHSGNTIYF. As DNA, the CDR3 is TGCGCCAGCAGCTTGGATCACTCTGGAAACACCATATATTTT.

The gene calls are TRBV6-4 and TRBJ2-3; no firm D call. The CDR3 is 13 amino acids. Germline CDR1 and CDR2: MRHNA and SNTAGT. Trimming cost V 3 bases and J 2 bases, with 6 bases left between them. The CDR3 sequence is CASSERLTDTQYF. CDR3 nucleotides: TGTGCCAGCAGTGAGAGACTCACAGATACGCAGTATTTT.

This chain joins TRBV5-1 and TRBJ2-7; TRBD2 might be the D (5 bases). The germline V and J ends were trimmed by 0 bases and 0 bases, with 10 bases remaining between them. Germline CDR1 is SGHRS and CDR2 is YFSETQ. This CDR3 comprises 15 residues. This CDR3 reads CASSLASTSSYEQYF. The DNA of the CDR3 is TGCGCCAGCAGCTTGGCGTCTACTAGCTCCTACGAGCAGTACTTC.

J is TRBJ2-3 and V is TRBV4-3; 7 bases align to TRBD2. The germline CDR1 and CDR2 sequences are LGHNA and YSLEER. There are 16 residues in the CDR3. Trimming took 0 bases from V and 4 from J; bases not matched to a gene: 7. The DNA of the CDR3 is TGCGCCAGCAGCCAAGATTCGGCGGGAGCCCCAGATACGCAGTATTTT. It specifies CASSQDSAGAPDTQYF.

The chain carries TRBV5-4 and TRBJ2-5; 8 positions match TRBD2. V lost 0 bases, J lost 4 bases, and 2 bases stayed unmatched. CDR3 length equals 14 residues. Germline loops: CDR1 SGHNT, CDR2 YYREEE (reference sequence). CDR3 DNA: TGTGCCAGCAGCTTGGCCGGGGGGGGAGAGACCCAGTACTTC. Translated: CASSLAGGGETQYF.

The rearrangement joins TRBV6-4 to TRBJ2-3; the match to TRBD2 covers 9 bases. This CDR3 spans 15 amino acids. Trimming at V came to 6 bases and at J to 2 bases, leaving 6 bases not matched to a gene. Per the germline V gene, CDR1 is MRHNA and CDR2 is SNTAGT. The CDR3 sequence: CASSLAGISTDTQYF. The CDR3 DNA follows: TGTGCCAGCAGCCTAGCGGGGATCTCCACAGATACGCAGTATTTT.

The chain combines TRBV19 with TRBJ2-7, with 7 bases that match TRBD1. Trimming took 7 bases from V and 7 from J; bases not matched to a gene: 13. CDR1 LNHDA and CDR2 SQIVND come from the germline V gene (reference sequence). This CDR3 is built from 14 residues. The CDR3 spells CASTLTGTDIEQYF. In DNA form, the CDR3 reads TGTGCCAGTACCCTTACCGGGACAGATATTGAGCAGTACTTC.

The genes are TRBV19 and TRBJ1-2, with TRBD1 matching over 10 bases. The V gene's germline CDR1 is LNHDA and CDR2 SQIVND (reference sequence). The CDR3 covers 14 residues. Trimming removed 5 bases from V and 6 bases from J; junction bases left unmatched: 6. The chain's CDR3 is CASSQDRGFDGYTF. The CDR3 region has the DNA TGTGCCAGTAGTCAGGACAGGGGGTTTGATGGCTACACCTTC.

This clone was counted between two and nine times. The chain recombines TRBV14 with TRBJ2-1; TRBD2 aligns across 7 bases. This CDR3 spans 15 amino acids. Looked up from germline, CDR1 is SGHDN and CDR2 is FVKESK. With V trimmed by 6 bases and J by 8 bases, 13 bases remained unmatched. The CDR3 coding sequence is TGTGCCAGCAGTCCTCTTTCGGGAGGCACCTATGAGCAGTTCTTC. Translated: CASSPLSGGTYEQFF.

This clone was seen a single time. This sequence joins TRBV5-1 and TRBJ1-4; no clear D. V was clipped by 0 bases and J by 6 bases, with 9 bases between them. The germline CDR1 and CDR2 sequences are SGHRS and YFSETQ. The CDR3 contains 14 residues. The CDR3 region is CASSLGRVDEKLFF. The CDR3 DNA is TGCGCCAGCAGCTTGGGAAGGGTAGATGAAAAACTGTTTTTT.

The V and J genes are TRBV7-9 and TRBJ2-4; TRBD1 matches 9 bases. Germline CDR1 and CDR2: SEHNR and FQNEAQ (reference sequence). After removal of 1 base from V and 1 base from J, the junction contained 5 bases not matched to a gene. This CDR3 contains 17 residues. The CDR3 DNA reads TGTGCCAGCAGCTTAGTCCGGACAGGGGACGCCAAAAACATTCAGTACTTC. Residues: CASSLVRTGDAKNIQYF.

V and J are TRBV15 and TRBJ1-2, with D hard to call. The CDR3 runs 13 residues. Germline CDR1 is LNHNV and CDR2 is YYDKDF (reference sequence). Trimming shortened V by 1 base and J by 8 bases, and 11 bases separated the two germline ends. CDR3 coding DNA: TGTGCCACCAGCAGAGTACCCGGGAAAGGCTACACCTTC. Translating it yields CATSRVPGKGYTF.

The CDR3 sequence is CASSEMLDSAGEQYF. CDR3 bases: TGTGCCAGCAGTGAAATGTTGGACTCCGCGGGCGAGCAGTACTTC. The chain employs TRBV6-1 and TRBJ2-7; maybe TRBD2 (5 bases). The CDR3 runs to 15 residues. V shed 2 bases and J shed 6 bases, with 17 bases lying between them. Per the germline V gene, CDR1 is MNHNS and CDR2 is SASEGT.

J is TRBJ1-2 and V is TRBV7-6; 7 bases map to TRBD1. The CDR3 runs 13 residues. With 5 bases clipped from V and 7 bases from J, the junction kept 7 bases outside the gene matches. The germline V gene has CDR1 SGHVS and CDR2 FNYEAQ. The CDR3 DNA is TGTGCCAGCAGCCCGCAGACAGGGATTGGCTACACCTTC. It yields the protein CASSPQTGIGYTF.

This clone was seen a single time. CDR3 region: CASRAKQETQETQYF. DNA for the CDR3: TGCGCCAGCAGAGCAAAACAGGAAACCCAAGAGACCCAGTACTTC. This rearrangement joins TRBV23-1 to TRBJ2-5; D may be TRBD1 (5 bases). Being an ORF, TRBV23-1 has a function that is uncertain. V lost 6 bases, J lost 1 base, and 15 bases lay in between. The CDR3 extends over 15 amino acids.

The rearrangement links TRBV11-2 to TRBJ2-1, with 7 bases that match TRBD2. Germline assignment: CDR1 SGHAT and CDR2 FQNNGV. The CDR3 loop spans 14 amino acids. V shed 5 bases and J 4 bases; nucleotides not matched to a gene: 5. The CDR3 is CASSLAGEYNEQFF. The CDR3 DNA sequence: TGTGCCAGCAGCCTGGCGGGGGAATACAATGAGCAGTTCTTC.

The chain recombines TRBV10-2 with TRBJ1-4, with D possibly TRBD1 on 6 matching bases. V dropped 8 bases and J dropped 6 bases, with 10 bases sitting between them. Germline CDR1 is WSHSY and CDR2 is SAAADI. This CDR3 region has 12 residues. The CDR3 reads CASSRGHEKLFF. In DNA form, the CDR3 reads TGCGCCAGCTCCAGGGGTCATGAAAAACTGTTTTTT.

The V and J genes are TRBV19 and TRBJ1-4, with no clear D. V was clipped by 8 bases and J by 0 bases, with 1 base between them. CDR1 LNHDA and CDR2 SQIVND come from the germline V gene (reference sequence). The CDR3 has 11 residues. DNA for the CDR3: TGTGCCAGTGCAACTAATGAAAAACTGTTTTTT. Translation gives CASATNEKLFF.

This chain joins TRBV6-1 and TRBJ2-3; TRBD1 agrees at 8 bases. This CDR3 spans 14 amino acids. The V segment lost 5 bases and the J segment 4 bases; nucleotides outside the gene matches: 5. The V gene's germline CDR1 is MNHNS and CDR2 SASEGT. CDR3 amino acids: CASSLDREADTQYF. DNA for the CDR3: TGTGCCAGCAGTCTGGACAGGGAGGCAGATACGCAGTATTTT.

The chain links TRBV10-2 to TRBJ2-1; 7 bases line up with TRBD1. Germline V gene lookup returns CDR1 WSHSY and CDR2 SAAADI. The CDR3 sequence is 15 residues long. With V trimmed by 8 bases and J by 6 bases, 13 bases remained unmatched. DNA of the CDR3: TGCGCCAGCGCCTTCGCGAGGGGGCGCCTCAATGAGCAGTTCTTC. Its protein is CASAFARGRLNEQFF.

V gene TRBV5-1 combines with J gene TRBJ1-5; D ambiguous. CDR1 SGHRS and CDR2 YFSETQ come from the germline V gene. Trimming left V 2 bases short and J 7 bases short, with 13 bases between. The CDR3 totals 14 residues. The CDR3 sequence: CASSFLGGGQPQHF. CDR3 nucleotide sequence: TGCGCCAGCAGCTTCCTCGGTGGAGGGCAGCCCCAGCATTTT.

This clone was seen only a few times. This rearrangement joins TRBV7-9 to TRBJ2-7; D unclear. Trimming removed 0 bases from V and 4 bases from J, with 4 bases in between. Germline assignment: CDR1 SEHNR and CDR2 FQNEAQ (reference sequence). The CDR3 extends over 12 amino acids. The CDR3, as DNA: TGTGCCAGCAGCTTAGCGCTATACGAGCAGTACTTC. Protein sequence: CASSLALYEQYF.

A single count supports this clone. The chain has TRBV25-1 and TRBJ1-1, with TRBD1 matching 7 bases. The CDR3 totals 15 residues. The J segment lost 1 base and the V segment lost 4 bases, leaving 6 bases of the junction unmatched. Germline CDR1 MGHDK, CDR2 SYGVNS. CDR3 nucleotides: TGTGCCAGCAGTGGACAGGGATTGAGGAACACTGAAGCTTTCTTT. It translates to CASSGQGLRNTEAFF.